This is a list of T cell receptor beta chains from one sample in a study of blood T cells in healthy people across ages. TCRdb called the 5' RACE reads again in MiXCR, with one record for every CDR3 protein. The repertoire holds roughly 1,100,000 distinct CDR3 sequences, with about 23% as singletons. These sequences were also reported in another study, on T cells of mothers and their children.

Source material: blood. Every receptor here comes from a girl aged 2 to 10 in good health. Both conserved end residues are trimmed from each CDR3. Fields, in order: V gene, CDR3 protein.

>TRBV19
ASSIVGENYGYT
>TRBV13
ASGYGTGGFYEQY
>TRBV6-2/TRBV6-3
ASRVVGAGNEQF
>TRBV10-3
AITNGTATDTQY
>TRBV24-1
ATSETGTGARETQY
>TRBV28
ASARDSLYEQY
>TRBV29-1
SVVNGYTGELF
>TRBV5-1
ASSPGTTYGYT
>TRBV20-1
SASGLAGPPYEQY
>TRBV10-3
AISESGIADGYT
>TRBV12-3/TRBV12-4
ASSLLRGGEQY
>TRBV20-1
SAFRGTSSYNEQL
>TRBV5-1
ASSLISGPSSGANVLT
>TRBV6-5
ASSYGGGPGNEQF
>TRBV12-5
ASGSLAGAKNIQY
>TRBV11-3
ASSPSQGRPYEQY
>TRBV15
ATSRDAVNTEAF
>TRBV6-2/TRBV6-3
ASTLQAAWDTEAF
>TRBV5-1
ASSSTARGETQY
>TRBV20-1
SARSIDKETQY
>TRBV11-2
ASSASRDSQWTDTQY
>TRBV5-1
ASSLFQGAIYEQY
>TRBV10-3
AISRDRNTEAF
>TRBV7-9
ASSQLVQGVRYEQY
>TRBV5-1
ASSPEGFGYEQY